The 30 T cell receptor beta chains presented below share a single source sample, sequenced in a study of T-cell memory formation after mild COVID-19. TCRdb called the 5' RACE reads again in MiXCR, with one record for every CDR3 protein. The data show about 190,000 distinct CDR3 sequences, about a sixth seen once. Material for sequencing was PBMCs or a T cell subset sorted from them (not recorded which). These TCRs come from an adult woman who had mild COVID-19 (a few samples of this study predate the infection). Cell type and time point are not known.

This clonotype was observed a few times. Here the CDR3 reads CAISELGWEQYF. The DNA of the CDR3 is TGTGCCATCAGTGAGCTGGGGTGGGAGCAGTACTTC. The chain couples TRBV10-3 to TRBJ2-7; D gene ambiguous. Germline V gene data show CDR1 as ENHRY and CDR2 as SYGVKD. Trimming took off 2 bases at V and 7 bases at J, with 9 bases between the two ends. The CDR3 has 12 amino acids.

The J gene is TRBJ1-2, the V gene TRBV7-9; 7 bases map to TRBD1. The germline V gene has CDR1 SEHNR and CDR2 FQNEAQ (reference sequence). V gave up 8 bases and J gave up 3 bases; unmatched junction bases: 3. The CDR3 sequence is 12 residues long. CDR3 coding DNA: TGTGCCAGCGGGACAGACTACTATGGCTACACCTTC. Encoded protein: CASGTDYYGYTF. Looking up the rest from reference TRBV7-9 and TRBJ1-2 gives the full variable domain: DTGVSQNPRHKITKRGQNVTFRCDPISEHNRLYWYRQTLGQGPEFLTYFQNEAQLEKSRLLSDRFSAERPKGSFSTLEIQRTEQGDSAMYLCASGTDYYGYTFGSGTRLTVV.

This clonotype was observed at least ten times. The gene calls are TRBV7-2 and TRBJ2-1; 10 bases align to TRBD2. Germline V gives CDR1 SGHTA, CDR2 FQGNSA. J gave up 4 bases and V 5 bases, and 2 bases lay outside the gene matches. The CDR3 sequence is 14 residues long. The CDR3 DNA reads TGTGCCAGCAGCGCGACTAGCGGGTACAATGAGCAGTTCTTC. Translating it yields CASSATSGYNEQFF.

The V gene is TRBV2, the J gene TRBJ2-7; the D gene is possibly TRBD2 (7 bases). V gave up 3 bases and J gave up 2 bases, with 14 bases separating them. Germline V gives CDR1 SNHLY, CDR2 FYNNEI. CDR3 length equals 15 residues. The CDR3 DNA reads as TGTGCCAGCAGTGAGGGTGGGGGGGCAACCTACGAGCAGTACTTC. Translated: CASSEGGGATYEQYF.

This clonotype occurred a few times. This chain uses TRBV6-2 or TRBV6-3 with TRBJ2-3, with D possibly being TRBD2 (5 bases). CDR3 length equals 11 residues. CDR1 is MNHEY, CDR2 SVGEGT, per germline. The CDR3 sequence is CAARAIDTQYF. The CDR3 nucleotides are TGTGCAGCGAGGGCCATAGATACGCAGTATTTT.

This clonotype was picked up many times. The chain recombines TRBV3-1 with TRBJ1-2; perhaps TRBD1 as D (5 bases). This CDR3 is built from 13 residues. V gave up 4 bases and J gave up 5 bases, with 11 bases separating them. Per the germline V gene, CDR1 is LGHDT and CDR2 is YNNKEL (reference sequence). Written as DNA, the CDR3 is TGTGCCAGCAGCCCCACGGGGGGATATGGCTACACCTTC. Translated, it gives CASSPTGGYGYTF.

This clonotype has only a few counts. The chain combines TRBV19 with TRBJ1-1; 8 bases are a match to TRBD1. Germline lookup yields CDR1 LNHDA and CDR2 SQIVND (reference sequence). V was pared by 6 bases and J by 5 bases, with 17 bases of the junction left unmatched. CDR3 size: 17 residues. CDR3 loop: CASSHRWEGRGRTEAFF. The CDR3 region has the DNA TGTGCCAGTAGCCATAGATGGGAGGGCAGGGGGCGGACTGAAGCTTTCTTT.

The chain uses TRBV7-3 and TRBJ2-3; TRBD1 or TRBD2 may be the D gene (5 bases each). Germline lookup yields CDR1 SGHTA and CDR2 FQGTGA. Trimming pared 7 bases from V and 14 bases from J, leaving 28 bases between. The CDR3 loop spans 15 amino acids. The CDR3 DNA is TGTGCCAGCATTCAGGGTCCCGGGACCTCCCGACCGGGGTATTTT. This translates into CASIQGPGTSRPGYF.

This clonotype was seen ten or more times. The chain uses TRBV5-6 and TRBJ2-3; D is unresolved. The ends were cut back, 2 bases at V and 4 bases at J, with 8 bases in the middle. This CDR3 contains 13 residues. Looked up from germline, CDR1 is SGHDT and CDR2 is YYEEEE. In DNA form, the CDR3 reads TGTGCCAGCAGCTTCCTGTTCTCAGATACGCAGTATTTT. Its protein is CASSFLFSDTQYF.

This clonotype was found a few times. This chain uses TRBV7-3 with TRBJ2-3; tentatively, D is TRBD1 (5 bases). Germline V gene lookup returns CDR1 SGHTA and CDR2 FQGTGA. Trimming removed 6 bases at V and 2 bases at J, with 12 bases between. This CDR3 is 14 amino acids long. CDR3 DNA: TGTGCCAGCAGTTACGCAGGGTACACAGATACGCAGTATTTT. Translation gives CASSYAGYTDTQYF.

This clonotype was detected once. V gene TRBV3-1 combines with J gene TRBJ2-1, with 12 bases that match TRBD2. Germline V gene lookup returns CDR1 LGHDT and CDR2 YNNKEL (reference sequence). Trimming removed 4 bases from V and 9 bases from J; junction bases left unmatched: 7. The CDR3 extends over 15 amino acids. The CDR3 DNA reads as TGTGCCAGCAGCCCCCGACTAGCGGGGGAGACTGAGCAGTTCTTC. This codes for CASSPRLAGETEQFF.

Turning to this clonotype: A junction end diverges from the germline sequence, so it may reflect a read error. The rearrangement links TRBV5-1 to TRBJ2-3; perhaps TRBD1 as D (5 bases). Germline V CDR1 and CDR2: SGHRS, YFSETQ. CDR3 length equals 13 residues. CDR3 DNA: TGCGCCAGCAGCTTGGAAGGGCGGATCAAAGGGGATTTT. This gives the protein CASSLEGRIKGDF.

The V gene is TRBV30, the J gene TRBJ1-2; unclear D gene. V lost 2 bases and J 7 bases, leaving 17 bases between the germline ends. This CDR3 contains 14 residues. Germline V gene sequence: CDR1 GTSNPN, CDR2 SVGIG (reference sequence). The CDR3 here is CAWSMIRAEGGYTF. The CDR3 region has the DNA TGTGCCTGGAGTATGATACGAGCAGAGGGTGGCTACACCTTC.

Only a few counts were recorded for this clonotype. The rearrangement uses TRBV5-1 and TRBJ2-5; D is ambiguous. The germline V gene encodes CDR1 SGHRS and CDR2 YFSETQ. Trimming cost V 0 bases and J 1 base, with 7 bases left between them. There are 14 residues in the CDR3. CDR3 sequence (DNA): TGCGCCAGCAGCTTGGACGTCGGCCAAGAGACCCAGTACTTC. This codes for CASSLDVGQETQYF.

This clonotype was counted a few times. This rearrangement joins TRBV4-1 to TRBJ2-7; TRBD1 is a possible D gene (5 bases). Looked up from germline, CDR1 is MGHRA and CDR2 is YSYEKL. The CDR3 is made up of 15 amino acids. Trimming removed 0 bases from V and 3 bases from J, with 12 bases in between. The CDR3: CASSQDLAGNYEQYF. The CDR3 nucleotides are TGCGCCAGCAGCCAAGATTTGGCAGGGAACTACGAGCAGTACTTC.

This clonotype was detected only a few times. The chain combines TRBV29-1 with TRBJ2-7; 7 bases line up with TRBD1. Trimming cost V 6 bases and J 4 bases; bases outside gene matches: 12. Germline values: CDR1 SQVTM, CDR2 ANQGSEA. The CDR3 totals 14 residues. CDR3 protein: CSVKQDRTGYEQYF. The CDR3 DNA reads TGCAGCGTAAAACAGGACAGGACGGGGTACGAGCAGTACTTC.

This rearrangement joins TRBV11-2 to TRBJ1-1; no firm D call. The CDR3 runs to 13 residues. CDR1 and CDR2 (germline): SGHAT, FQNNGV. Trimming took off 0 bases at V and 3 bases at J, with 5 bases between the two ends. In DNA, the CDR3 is TGTGCCAGCAGCTTAGATCGGTACACTGAAGCTTTCTTT. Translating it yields CASSLDRYTEAFF. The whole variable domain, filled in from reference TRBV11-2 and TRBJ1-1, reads EAGVAQSPRYKIIEKRQSVAFWCNPISGHATLYWYQQILGQGPKLLIQFQNNGVVDDSQLPKDRFSAERLKGVDSTLKIQPAKLEDSAVYLCASSLDRYTEAFFGQGTRLTVV.

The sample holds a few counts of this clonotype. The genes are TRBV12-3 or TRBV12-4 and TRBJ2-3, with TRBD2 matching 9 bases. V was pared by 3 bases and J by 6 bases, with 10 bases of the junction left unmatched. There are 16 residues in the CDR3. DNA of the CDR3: TGTGCCAGCAGTTTCGGGCGGGGGGGCCTTTTGGATACGCAGTATTTT. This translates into CASSFGRGGLLDTQYF.

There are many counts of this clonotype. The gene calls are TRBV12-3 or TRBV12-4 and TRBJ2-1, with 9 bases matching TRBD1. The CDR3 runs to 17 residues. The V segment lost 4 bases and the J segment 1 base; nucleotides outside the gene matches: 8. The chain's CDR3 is CASSSGTGFGSYNEQFF. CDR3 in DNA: TGTGCCAGCAGTTCAGGGACAGGGTTTGGGTCCTACAATGAGCAGTTCTTC.

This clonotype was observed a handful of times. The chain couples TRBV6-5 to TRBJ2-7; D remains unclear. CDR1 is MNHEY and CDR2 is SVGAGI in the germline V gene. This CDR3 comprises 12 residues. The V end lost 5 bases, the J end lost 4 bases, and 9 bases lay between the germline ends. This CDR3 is CASSNNRYEQYF. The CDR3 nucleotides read TGTGCCAGCAGTAATAACAGATACGAGCAGTACTTC.

The CDR3 here is CASSPQRGASYEQYF. CDR3 bases: TGTGCCAGCAGTCCCCAGCGGGGGGCTTCCTACGAGCAGTACTTC. The rearrangement links TRBV12-3 or TRBV12-4 to TRBJ2-7, with 9 bases fitting TRBD2. This CDR3 region has 15 residues. Trimming removed 5 bases from V and 1 base from J; junction bases left unmatched: 6.

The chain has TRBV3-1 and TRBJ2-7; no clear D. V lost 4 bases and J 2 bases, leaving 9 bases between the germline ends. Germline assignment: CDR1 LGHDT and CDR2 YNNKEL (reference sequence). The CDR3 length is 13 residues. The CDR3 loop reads CASSPYITYEQYF. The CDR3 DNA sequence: TGTGCCAGCAGCCCCTACATAACCTACGAGCAGTACTTC.

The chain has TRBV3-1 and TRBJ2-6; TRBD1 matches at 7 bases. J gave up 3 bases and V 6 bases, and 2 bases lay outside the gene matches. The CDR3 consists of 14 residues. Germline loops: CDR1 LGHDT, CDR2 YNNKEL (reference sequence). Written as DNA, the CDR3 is TGTGCCAGCAGTGACAGGGTTGGGGCCAACGTCCTGACTTTC. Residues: CASSDRVGANVLTF. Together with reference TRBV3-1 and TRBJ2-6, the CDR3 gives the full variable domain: DTAVSQTPKYLVTQMGNDKSIKCEQNLGHDTMYWYKQDSKKFLKIMFSYNNKELIINETVPNRFSPKSPDKAHLNLHINSLELGDSAVYFCASSDRVGANVLTFGAGSRLTVL.

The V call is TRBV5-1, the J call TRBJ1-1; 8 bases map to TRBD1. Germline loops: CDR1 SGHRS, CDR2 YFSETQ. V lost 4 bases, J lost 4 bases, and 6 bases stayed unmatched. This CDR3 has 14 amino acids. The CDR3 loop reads CASSPRQGITEAFF. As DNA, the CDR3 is TGCGCCAGCAGCCCCCGACAGGGGATCACTGAAGCTTTCTTT.

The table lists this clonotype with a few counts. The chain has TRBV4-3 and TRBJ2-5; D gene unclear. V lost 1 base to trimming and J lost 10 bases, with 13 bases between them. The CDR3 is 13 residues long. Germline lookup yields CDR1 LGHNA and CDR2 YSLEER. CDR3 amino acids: CASSQVAGDGQYF. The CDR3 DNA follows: TGCGCCAGCAGCCAAGTAGCCGGAGATGGCCAGTACTTC.

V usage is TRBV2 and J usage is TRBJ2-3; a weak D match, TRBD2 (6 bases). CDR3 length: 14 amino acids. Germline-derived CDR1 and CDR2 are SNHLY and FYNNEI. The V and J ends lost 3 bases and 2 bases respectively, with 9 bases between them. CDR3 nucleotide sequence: TGTGCCAGCAGTGATGGCGGGGTCACAGATACGCAGTATTTT. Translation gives CASSDGGVTDTQYF.

The CDR3 nucleotides read TGCAGTGCTCCTAGGATGGAGACCCAGTACTTC. The encoded protein is CSAPRMETQYF. The chain carries TRBV20-1 and TRBJ2-5; no definite D call. This CDR3 region has 11 residues. V lost 5 bases and J lost 5, with 9 bases in between. CDR1 DFQATT and CDR2 SNEGSKA come from the germline V gene (reference sequence).

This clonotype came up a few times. The CDR3 protein is CASSPEGQYNEQFF. Written as DNA, the CDR3 is TGCGCCAGCAGCCCAGAGGGCCAATACAATGAGCAGTTCTTC. The gene calls are TRBV5-1 and TRBJ2-1, with TRBD2 as a possible D gene (5 bases). V gave up 4 bases and J gave up 4 bases, with 12 bases separating them. The CDR3 loop spans 14 amino acids. Per germline, CDR1 SGHRS and CDR2 YFSETQ.

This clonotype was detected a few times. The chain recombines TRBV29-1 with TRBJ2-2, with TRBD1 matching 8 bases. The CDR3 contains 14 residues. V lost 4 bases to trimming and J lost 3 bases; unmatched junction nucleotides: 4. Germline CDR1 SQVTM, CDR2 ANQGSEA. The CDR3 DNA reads TGCAGCGTTGGGACAGGGCCAGACACCGGGGAGCTGTTTTTT. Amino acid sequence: CSVGTGPDTGELFF.

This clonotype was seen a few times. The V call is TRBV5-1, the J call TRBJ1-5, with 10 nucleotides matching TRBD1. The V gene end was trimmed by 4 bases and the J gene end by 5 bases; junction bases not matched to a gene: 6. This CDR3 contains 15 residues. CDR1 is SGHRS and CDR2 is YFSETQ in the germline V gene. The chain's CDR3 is CASSPGTGEDQPQHF. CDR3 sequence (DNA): TGCGCCAGCAGCCCGGGGACAGGGGAGGATCAGCCCCAGCATTTT.